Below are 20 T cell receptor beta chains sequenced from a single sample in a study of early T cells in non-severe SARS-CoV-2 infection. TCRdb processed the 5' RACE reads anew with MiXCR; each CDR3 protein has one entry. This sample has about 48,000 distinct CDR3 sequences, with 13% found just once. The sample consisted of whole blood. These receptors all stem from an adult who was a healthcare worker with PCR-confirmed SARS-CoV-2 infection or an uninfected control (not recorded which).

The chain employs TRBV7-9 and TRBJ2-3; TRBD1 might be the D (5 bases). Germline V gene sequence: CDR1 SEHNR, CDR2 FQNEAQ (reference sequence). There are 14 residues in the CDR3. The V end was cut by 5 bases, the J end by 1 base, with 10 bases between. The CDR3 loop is CASSTARGTDTQYF. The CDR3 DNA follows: TGTGCCAGCAGCACTGCCAGGGGCACAGATACGCAGTATTTT.

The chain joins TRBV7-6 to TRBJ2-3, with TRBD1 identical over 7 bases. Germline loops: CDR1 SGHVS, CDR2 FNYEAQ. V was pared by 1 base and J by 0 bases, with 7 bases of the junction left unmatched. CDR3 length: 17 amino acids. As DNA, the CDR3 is TGTGCCAGCAGCTTAGTCCGAGGGGGCCTTAGCACAGATACGCAGTATTTT. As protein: CASSLVRGGLSTDTQYF.

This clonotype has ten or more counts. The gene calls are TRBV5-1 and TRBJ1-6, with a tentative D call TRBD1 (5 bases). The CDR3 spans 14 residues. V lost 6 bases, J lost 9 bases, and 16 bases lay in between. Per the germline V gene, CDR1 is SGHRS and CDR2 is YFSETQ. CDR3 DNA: TGCGCCAGCACATCCGGGGACGGCAGTTCACCCCTCCACTTT. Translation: CASTSGDGSSPLHF.

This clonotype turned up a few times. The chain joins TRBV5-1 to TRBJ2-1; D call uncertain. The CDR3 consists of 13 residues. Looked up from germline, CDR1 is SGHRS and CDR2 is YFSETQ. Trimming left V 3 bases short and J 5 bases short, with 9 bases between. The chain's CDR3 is CASSSLTNNEQFF. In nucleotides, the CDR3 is TGCGCCAGCAGCTCCCTAACTAACAATGAGCAGTTCTTC.

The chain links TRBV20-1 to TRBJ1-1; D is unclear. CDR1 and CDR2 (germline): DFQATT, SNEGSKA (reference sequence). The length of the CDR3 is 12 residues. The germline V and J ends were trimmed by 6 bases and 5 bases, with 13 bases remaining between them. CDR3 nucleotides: TGCAGTGCCCTACCGGGAGAGACTGAAGCTTTCTTT. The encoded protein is CSALPGETEAFF.

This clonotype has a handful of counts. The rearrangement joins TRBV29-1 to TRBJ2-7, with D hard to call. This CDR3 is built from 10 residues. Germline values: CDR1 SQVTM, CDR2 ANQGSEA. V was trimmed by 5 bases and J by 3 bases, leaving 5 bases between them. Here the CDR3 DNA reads TGCAGCGTTTTCTTCTACGAGCAGTACTTC. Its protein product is CSVFFYEQYF.

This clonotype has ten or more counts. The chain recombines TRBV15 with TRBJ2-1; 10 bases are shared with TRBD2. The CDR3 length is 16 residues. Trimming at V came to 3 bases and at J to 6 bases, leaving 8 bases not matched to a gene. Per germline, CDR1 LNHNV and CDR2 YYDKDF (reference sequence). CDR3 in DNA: TGTGCCACCAGCAGTCGCGGGACTAGCGCTCTCAATGAGCAGTTCTTC. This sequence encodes CATSSRGTSALNEQFF.

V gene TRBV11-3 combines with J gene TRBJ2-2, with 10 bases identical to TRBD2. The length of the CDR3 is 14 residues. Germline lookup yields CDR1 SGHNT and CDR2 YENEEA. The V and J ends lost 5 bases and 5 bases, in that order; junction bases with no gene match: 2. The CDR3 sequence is CASSRTSGTGELFF. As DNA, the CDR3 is TGTGCCAGCAGCAGGACTAGCGGTACCGGGGAGCTGTTTTTT.

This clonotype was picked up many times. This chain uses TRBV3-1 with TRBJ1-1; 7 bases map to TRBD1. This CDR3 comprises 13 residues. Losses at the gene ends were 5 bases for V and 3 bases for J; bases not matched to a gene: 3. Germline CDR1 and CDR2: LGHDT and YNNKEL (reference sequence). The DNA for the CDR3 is TGTGCCAGCAGCAACAGGGGACACACTGAAGCTTTCTTT. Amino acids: CASSNRGHTEAFF.

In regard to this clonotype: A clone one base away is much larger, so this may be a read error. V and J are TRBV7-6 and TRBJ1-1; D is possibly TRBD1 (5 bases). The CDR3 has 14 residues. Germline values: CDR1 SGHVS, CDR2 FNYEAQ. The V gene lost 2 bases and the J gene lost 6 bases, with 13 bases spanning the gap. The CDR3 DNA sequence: TGTGCCAGCAGCTTATTGGGGCAAAGCTCTGAAGCTTTCTTT. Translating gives CASSLLGQSSEAFF.

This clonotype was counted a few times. This CDR3 is CASSSPTDTQYF. The CDR3 region has the DNA TGTGCCAGCAGCTCCCCAACAGATACGCAGTATTTT. This chain links TRBV7-2 with TRBJ2-3; unclear D gene. V shed 4 bases and J shed 3 bases, with 5 bases lying between them. Germline-derived CDR1 and CDR2 are SGHTA and FQGNSA. The CDR3 loop spans 12 amino acids.

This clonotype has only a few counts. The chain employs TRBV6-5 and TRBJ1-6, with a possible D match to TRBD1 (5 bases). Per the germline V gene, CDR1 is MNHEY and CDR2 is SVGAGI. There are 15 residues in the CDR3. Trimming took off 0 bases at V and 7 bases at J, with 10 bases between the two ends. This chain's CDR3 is CASSYSTARNSPLHF. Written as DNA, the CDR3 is TGTGCCAGCAGTTACTCGACAGCTAGGAATTCACCCCTCCACTTT.

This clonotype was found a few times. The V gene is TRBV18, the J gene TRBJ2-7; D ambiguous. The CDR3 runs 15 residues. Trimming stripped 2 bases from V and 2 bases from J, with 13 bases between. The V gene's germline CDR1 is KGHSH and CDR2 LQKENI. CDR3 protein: CASSPDDGPTYEQYF. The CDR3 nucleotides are TGTGCCAGCTCACCAGACGACGGACCAACCTACGAGCAGTACTTC.

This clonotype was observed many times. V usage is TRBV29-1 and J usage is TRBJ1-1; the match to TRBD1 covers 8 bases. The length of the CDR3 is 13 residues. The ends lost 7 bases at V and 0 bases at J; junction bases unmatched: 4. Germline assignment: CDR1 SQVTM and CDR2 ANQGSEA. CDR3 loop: CSGRQGMNTEAFF. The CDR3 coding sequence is TGCAGCGGGCGACAGGGGATGAACACTGAAGCTTTCTTT. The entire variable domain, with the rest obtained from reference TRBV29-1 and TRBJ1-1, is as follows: SAVISQKPSRDICQRGTSLTIQCQVDSQVTMMFWYRQQPGQSLTLIATANQGSEATYESGFVIDKFPISRPNLTFSTLTVSNMSPEDSSIYLCSGRQGMNTEAFFGQGTRLTVV.

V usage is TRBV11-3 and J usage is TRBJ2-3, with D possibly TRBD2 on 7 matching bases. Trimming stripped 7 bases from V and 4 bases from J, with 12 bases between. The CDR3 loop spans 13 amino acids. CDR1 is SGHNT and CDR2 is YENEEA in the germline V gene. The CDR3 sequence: CASKGGGSDTQYF. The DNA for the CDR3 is TGTGCCAGCAAGGGGGGGGGCTCAGATACGCAGTATTTT.

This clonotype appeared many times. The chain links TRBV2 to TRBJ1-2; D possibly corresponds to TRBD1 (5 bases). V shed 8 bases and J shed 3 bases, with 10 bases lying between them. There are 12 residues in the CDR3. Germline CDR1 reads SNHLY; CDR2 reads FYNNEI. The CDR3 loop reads CASSMGDYGYTF. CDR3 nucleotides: TGTGCCAGCTCTATGGGGGACTATGGCTACACCTTC.

For the CDR3, the DNA is TGCAGTGCTAGGGGACTAACTAGCACAGATACGCAGTATTTT. Translated, it gives CSARGLTSTDTQYF. The J gene is TRBJ2-3, the V gene TRBV20-1, with 7 bases aligning to TRBD2. The CDR3 contains 14 residues. The germline V gene has CDR1 DFQATT and CDR2 SNEGSKA (reference sequence). With 3 bases clipped from V and 0 bases from J, the junction kept 3 bases outside the gene matches.

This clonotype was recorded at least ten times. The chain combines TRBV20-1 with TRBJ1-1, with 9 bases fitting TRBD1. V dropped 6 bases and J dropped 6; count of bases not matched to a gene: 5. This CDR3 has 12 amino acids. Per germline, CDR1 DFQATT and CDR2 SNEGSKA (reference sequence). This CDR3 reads CSARRQGAEAFF. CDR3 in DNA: TGCAGTGCCCGTCGACAGGGGGCTGAAGCTTTCTTT.

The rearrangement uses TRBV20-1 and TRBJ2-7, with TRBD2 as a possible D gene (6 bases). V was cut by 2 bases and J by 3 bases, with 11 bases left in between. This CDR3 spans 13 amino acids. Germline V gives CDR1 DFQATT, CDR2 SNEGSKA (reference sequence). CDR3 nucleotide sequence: TGCAGTGCTAGAATGGGGGGAATCTACGAGCAGTACTTC. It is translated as CSARMGGIYEQYF.

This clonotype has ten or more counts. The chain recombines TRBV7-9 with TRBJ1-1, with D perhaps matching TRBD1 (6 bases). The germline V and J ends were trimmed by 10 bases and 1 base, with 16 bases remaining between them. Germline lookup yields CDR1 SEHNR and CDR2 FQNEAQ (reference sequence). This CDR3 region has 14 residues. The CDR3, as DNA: TGTGCCATACAGGGTCGCCGATCGAACACTGAAGCTTTCTTT. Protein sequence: CAIQGRRSNTEAFF.